Listed here are 16 T cell receptor beta chains from one sample, sequenced in a study of beta chain features in type 1 diabetes. Expressed TCRB transcripts were sequenced because the isolated RNA had all been reverse transcribed beforehand. Here immunoSEQ multiplex PCR was the method, and the copy in TCRdb shows in-frame clones only, minus some. The repertoire includes hundreds of thousands of clones, around 28% of them detected once, and almost 0.065% sits in the top ten. The sample was naive CD4+ T cells from blood. Receptors were obtained from a man younger than 35 in good health.

This clone was seen a handful of times. The V gene is TRBV23-1, the J gene TRBJ1-2; weak D call: TRBD1 (5 bases). TRBV23-1 is classed as an ORF, of uncertain function. This CDR3 is built from 13 residues. V was clipped by 7 bases and J by 8 bases, with 17 bases between them. This chain's CDR3 is CASTNGRPGGYTF. CDR3 bases: TGCGCCAGCACCAACGGGAGGCCAGGGGGCTACACCTTC.

This rearrangement joins TRBV28 to TRBJ2-7; D unresolved. The length of the CDR3 is 12 residues. CDR1 MDHEN and CDR2 SYDVKM come from the germline V gene. Trimming removed 5 bases from V and 6 bases from J, with 11 bases in between. The DNA for the CDR3 is TGTGCCAGCAGTCTCCTCTATCGCGAGCAGTACTTC. It encodes CASSLLYREQYF.

This chain links TRBV25-1 with TRBJ2-1; D is possibly TRBD1 or TRBD2 (5 bases each). The CDR3 is made up of 12 amino acids. V was shortened by 7 bases and J by 13 bases, with 17 bases between the two germline ends. Per germline, CDR1 MGHDK and CDR2 SYGVNS. The CDR3 sequence: CASNQESGRQFF. The CDR3 bases are TGTGCCAGCAACCAGGAATCGGGACGCCAGTTCTTC.

The chain employs TRBV7-2 and TRBJ2-5; D remains ambiguous. CDR1 is SGHTA and CDR2 is FQGNSA in the germline V gene. Trimming pared 2 bases from V and 1 base from J, leaving 2 bases between. CDR3 size: 12 residues. The CDR3 sequence: CASSLIQETQYF. The CDR3 region has the DNA TGTGCCAGCAGCTTAATCCAAGAGACCCAGTACTTC.

The chain combines TRBV30 with TRBJ2-7, with D perhaps matching TRBD2 (6 bases). The germline V gene encodes CDR1 GTSNPN and CDR2 SVGIG (reference sequence). V dropped 2 bases and J dropped 0 bases, with 14 bases sitting between them. This CDR3 spans 15 amino acids. The CDR3 sequence is CAWSHMGLISYEQYF. In nucleotides, the CDR3 is TGTGCCTGGAGTCATATGGGACTCATCTCCTACGAGCAGTACTTC.

The chain combines TRBV4-2 with TRBJ1-2; 10 positions agree with TRBD1. This CDR3 region has 17 residues. Germline assignment: CDR1 LGHNA and CDR2 YNFKEQ. J was trimmed by 6 bases and V by 0 bases; bases with no gene match: 10. CDR3 sequence: CASSQELDRGNWNGYTF. Here the CDR3 DNA reads TGTGCCAGCAGCCAAGAATTGGACAGGGGGAATTGGAATGGCTACACCTTC.

The sample holds a few counts of this clone. V is TRBV11-2 and J is TRBJ2-3; tentative D call: TRBD1 (6 bases). Germline CDR1 reads SGHAT; CDR2 reads FQNNGV. The CDR3 contains 12 residues. Trimming removed 4 bases at V and 4 bases at J, with 6 bases between. In nucleotides, the CDR3 is TGTGCCAGCAGCTCAGGGGCAGATACGCAGTATTTT. It encodes CASSSGADTQYF. Drawing the rest from reference TRBV11-2 and TRBJ2-3, the complete variable domain is EAGVAQSPRYKIIEKRQSVAFWCNPISGHATLYWYQQILGQGPKLLIQFQNNGVVDDSQLPKDRFSAERLKGVDSTLKIQPAKLEDSAVYLCASSSGADTQYFGPGTRLTVL.

This clone was seen only a few times. CDR3 coding DNA: TGTGCCAGCAGCTTGGGAGGGTTGAGCTCCTACGAGCAGTACTTC. Amino acid sequence: CASSLGGLSSYEQYF. V gene TRBV5-4 combines with J gene TRBJ2-7, with D tentatively TRBD2 (5 bases). The CDR3 has 15 residues. V gave up 0 bases and J gave up 0 bases, with 10 bases separating them. CDR1 and CDR2 from the germline V gene are SGHNT and YYREEE (reference sequence).

This clone was counted only a few times. This chain joins TRBV30 and TRBJ2-1, with D hard to call. This CDR3 is built from 12 residues. Germline V gene data show CDR1 as GTSNPN and CDR2 as SVGIG (reference sequence). V was trimmed by 3 bases and J by 4 bases, leaving 7 bases between them. CDR3 loop: CAWRYSYNEQFF. CDR3 nucleotide sequence: TGTGCCTGGAGATACAGTTACAATGAGCAGTTCTTC.

This sequence joins TRBV28 and TRBJ2-5; TRBD2 aligns across 11 bases. The CDR3 has 15 amino acids. Germline values: CDR1 MDHEN, CDR2 SYDVKM. V dropped 7 bases and J dropped 5; count of bases not matched to a gene: 9. As DNA, the CDR3 is TGTGCCAGCACCTCCTTAGCGGGAGGGGCGGAGACCCAGTACTTC. Protein sequence: CASTSLAGGAETQYF.

The chain is built from TRBV7-9 and TRBJ2-1, with a tentative D call TRBD2 (6 bases). The CDR3 sequence is 17 residues long. With 0 bases removed from V and 4 bases from J, the gap between germline ends came to 16 bases. The germline CDR1 and CDR2 sequences are SEHNR and FQNEAQ (reference sequence). The CDR3 coding sequence is TGTGCCAGCAGCTTAGCGCGGAGGGACCTTGAATACAATGAGCAGTTCTTC. Its translation is CASSLARRDLEYNEQFF.

There are a few counts of this clone. The chain uses TRBV5-6 and TRBJ2-4; 9 bases are shared with TRBD1. The germline CDR1 and CDR2 sequences are SGHDT and YYEEEE. This CDR3 region has 16 residues. V lost 4 bases and J lost 3; bases outside the gene matches: 8. CDR3 residues: CASSQGQGRFKNIQYF. Here the CDR3 DNA reads TGTGCCAGCAGCCAGGGACAGGGAAGATTCAAAAACATTCAGTACTTC.

V and J are TRBV7-9 and TRBJ2-3; the D gene is possibly TRBD1 (6 bases). This CDR3 comprises 14 residues. V dropped 5 bases and J dropped 4 bases, with 13 bases sitting between them. The V gene's germline CDR1 is SEHNR and CDR2 FQNEAQ (reference sequence). CDR3 bases: TGTGCCAGCAGCCTTACAGGGCACGCAGATACGCAGTATTTT. This encodes CASSLTGHADTQYF.

The gene calls are TRBV4-2 and TRBJ2-1; TRBD2 might be the D (5 bases). V was trimmed by 4 bases and J by 3 bases, leaving 10 bases between them. The CDR3 sequence is 14 residues long. CDR1 is LGHNA and CDR2 is YNFKEQ in the germline V gene. In DNA, the CDR3 is TGTGCCAGCAGCCCCGCCGGACTCTACAATGAGCAGTTCTTC. This encodes CASSPAGLYNEQFF.

V and J are TRBV20-1 and TRBJ2-1; D remains ambiguous. V dropped 6 bases and J dropped 6 bases, with 6 bases sitting between them. The CDR3 contains 10 residues. The V gene's germline CDR1 is DFQATT and CDR2 SNEGSKA (reference sequence). The DNA for the CDR3 is TGCAGTGCCGACCCCAATGAGCAGTTCTTC. This encodes CSADPNEQFF.

This clone has more than one count but fewer than ten. The chain joins TRBV19 to TRBJ2-7, with D possibly matching TRBD2 (5 bases). Trimming took 4 bases from V and 2 from J, leaving 6 bases between them. Germline CDR1 is LNHDA and CDR2 is SQIVND (reference sequence). The CDR3 contains 12 residues. CDR3 protein: CASSTGTYEQYF. CDR3 coding DNA: TGTGCCAGTAGTACGGGAACCTACGAGCAGTACTTC.